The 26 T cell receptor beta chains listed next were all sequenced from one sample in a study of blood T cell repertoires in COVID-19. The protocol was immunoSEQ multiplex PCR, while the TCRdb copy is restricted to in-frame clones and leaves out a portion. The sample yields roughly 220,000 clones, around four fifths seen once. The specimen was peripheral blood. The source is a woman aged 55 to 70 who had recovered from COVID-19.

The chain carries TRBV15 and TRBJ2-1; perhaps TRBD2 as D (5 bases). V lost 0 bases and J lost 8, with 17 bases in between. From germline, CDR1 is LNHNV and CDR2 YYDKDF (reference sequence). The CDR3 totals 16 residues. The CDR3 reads CATSRDLGDGRDEQFF. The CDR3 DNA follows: TGTGCCACCAGCAGAGATCTGGGAGACGGTAGGGATGAGCAGTTCTTC.

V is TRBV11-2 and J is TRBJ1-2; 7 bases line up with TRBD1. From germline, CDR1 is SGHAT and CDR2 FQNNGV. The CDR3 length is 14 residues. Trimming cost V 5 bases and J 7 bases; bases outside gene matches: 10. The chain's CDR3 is CASSPDRFNGGYTF. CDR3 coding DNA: TGTGCCAGCAGCCCGGACAGGTTCAACGGTGGCTACACCTTC.

CDR3 residues: CASRPGQLVSGANVLTF. DNA of the CDR3: TGCGCCAGCCGGCCGGGACAGTTGGTCTCTGGGGCCAACGTCCTGACTTTC. V usage is TRBV4-1 and J usage is TRBJ2-6; 7 nucleotides align to TRBD1. Germline V gene sequence: CDR1 MGHRA, CDR2 YSYEKL. The trim removed 8 bases at V and 0 bases at J, leaving 10 bases unmatched. CDR3 length equals 17 residues.

Written as DNA, the CDR3 is TGTGCCAGCAGCTTCTCCCGGGACAGAATCTATGGCTACACCTTC. Protein product: CASSFSRDRIYGYTF. The chain is built from TRBV7-9 and TRBJ1-2, with TRBD1 matching 7 bases. The trim removed 3 bases at V and 4 bases at J, leaving 8 bases unmatched. CDR1 SEHNR and CDR2 FQNEAQ come from the germline V gene (reference sequence). The CDR3 runs 15 residues.

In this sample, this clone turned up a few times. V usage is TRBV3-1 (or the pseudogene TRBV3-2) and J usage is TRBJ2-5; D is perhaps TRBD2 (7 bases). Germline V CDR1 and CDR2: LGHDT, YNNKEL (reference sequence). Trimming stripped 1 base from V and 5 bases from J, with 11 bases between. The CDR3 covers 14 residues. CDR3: CASSQAGGGETQYF. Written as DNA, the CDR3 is TGTGCCAGCAGCCAAGCGGGGGGCGGCGAGACCCAGTACTTC.

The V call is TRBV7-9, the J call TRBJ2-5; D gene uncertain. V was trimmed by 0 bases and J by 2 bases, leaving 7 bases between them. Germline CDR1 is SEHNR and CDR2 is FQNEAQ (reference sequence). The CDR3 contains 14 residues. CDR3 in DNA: TGTGCCAGCAGCTTAGCGAGGTCTCAAGAGACCCAGTACTTC. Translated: CASSLARSQETQYF.

This CDR3 reads CASSLQGQPQHF. For the CDR3, the DNA is TGTGCCAGCAGCCTCCAGGGTCAGCCCCAGCATTTT. The rearrangement uses TRBV7-9 and TRBJ1-5; D possibly corresponds to TRBD1 (5 bases). Per the germline V gene, CDR1 is SEHNR and CDR2 is FQNEAQ (reference sequence). CDR3 length: 12 residues. Between the trimmed V and J ends, which lost 5 bases and 6 bases, there was a span of 8 bases.

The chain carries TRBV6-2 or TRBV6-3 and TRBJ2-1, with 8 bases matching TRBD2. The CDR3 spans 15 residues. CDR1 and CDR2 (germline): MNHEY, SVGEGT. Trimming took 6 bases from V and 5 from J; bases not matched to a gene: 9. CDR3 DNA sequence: TGTGCCAGCAGCCGCGGGGGGCGTTTCCACAATGAGCAGTTCTTC. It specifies CASSRGGRFHNEQFF.

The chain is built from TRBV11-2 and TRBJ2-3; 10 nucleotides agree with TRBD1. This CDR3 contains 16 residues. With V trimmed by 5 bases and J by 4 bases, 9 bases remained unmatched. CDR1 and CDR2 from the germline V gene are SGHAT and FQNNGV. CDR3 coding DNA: TGTGCCAGCAGCGAAGGACAGGGGGGAATGTCAGATACGCAGTATTTT. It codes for CASSEGQGGMSDTQYF.

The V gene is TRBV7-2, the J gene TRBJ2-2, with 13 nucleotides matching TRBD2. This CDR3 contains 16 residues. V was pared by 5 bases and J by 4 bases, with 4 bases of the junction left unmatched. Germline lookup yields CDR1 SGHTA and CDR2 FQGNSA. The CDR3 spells CASSIGLAGVTGELFF. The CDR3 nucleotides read TGTGCCAGCAGCATCGGACTAGCGGGGGTCACCGGGGAGCTGTTTTTT.

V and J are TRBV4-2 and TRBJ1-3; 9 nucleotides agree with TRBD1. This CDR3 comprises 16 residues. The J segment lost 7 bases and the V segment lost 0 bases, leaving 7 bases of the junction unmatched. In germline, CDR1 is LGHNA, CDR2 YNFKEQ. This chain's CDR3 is CASSQEAGQGLNTIYF. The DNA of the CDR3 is TGTGCCAGCAGCCAAGAGGCGGGACAGGGTTTGAACACCATATATTTT.

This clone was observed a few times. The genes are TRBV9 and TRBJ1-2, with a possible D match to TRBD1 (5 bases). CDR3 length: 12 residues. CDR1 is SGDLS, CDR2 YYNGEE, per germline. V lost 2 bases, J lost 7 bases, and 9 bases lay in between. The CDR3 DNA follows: TGTGCCAGCAGCGTTGCAGGGTTTGGCTACACCTTC. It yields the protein CASSVAGFGYTF.

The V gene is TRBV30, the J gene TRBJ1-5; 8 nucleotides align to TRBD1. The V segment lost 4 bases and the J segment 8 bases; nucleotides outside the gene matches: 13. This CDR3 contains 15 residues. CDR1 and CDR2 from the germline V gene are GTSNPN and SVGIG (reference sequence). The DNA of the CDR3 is TGTGCCTGGACGGGGGGACAGGCCAGGCGGGAGCCCCAGCATTTT. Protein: CAWTGGQARREPQHF.

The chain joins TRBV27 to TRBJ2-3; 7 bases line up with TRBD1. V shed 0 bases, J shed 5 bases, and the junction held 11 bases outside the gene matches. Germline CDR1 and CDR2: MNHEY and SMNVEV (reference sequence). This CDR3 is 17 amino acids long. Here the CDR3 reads CASSLSVAGGLVDTQYF. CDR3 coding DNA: TGTGCCAGCAGTTTATCGGTGGCAGGGGGTTTGGTAGATACGCAGTATTTT.

The CDR3 sequence: CSASKAGGGGELFF. CDR3 nucleotide sequence: TGCAGTGCTAGTAAAGCAGGGGGAGGCGGGGAGCTGTTTTTT. V gene TRBV20-1 combines with J gene TRBJ2-2; TRBD1 is a possible D gene (7 bases). The CDR3 consists of 14 residues. V shed 3 bases and J shed 7 bases, with 15 bases lying between them. Germline V lookup: CDR1 DFQATT, CDR2 SNEGSKA (reference sequence).

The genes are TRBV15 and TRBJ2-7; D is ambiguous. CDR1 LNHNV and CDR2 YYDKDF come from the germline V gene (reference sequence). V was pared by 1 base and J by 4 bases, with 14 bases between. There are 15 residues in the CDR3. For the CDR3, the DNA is TGTGCCACCAGCAGAGGACGATCGGGTACGTACGAGCAGTACTTC. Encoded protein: CATSRGRSGTYEQYF.

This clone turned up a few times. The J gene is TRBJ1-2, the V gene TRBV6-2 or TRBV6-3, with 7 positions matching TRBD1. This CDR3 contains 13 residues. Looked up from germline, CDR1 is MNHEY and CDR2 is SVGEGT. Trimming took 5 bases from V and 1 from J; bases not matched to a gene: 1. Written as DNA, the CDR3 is TGTGCCAGCAGTCGGGACAGTAACTATGGCTACACCTTC. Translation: CASSRDSNYGYTF.

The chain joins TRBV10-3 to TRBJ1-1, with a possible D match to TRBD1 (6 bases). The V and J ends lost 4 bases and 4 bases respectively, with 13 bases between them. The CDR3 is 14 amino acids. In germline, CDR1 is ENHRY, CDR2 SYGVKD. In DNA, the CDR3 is TGTGCCATCAGTGTGAACACAGGGCCCACTGAAGCTTTCTTT. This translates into CAISVNTGPTEAFF.

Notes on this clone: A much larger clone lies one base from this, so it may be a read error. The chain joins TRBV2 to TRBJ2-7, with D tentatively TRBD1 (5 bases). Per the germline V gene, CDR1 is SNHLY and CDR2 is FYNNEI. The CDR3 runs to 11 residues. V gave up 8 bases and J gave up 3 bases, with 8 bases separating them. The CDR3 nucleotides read TGTGCCAGCGGGGCATTCTACGAGCAGTACTTC. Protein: CASGAFYEQYF. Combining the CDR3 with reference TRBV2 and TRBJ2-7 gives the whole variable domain EPEVTQTPSHQVTQMGQEVILRCVPISNHLYFYWYRQILGQKVEFLVSFYNNEISEKSEIFDDQFSVERPDGSNFTLKIRSTKLEDSAMYFCASGAFYEQYFGPGTRLTVT.

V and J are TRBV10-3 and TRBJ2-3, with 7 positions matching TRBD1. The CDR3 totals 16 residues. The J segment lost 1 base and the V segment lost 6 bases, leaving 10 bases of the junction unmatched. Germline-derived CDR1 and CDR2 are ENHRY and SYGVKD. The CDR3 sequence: CAIRSGDSFGTDTQYF. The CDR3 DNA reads TGTGCCATCAGATCAGGGGACAGTTTTGGCACAGATACGCAGTATTTT.

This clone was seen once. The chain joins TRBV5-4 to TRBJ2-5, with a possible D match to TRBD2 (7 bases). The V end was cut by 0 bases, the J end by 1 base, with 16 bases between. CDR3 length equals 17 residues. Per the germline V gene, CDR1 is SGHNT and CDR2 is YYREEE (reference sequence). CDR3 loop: CASSLGVGGGLQETQYF. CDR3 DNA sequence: TGTGCCAGCAGCTTGGGAGTCGGCGGGGGCCTCCAAGAGACCCAGTACTTC.

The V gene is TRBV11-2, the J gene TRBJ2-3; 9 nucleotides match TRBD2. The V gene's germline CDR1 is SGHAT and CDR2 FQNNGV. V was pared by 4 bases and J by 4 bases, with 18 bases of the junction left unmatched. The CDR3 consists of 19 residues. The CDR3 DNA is TGTGCCAGCAGCTCCTTTCTCCGGGTAGCGGGGGCTGGGGCAGATACGCAGTATTTT. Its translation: CASSSFLRVAGAGADTQYF. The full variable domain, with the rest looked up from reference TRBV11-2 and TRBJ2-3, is EAGVAQSPRYKIIEKRQSVAFWCNPISGHATLYWYQQILGQGPKLLIQFQNNGVVDDSQLPKDRFSAERLKGVDSTLKIQPAKLEDSAVYLCASSSFLRVAGAGADTQYFGPGTRLTVL.

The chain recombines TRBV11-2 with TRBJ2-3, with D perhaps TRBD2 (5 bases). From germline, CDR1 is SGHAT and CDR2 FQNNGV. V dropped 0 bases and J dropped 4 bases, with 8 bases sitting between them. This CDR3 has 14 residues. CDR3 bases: TGTGCCAGCAGCTTAGATGTGGGAGCAGATACGCAGTATTTT. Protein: CASSLDVGADTQYF. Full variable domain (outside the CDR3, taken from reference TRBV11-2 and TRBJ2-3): EAGVAQSPRYKIIEKRQSVAFWCNPISGHATLYWYQQILGQGPKLLIQFQNNGVVDDSQLPKDRFSAERLKGVDSTLKIQPAKLEDSAVYLCASSLDVGADTQYFGPGTRLTVL.

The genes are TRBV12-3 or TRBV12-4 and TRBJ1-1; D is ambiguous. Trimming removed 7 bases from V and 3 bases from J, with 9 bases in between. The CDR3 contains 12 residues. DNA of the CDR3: TGTGCCAGCACCACCCGGTACACTGAAGCTTTCTTT. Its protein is CASTTRYTEAFF.

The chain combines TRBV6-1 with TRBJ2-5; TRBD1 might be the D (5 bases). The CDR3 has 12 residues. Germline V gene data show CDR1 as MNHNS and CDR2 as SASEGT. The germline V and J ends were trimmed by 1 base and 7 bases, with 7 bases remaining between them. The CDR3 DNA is TGTGCCAGCAGTGAAGTTCAGGGGACCCAGTACTTC. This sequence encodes CASSEVQGTQYF.

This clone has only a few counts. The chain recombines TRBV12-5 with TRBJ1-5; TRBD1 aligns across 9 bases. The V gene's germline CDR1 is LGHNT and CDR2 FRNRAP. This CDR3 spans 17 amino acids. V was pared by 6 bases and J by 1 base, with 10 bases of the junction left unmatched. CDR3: CASGREQGAYSNQPQHF. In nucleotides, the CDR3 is TGTGCTAGTGGCCGCGAACAGGGGGCCTACAGCAATCAGCCCCAGCATTTT. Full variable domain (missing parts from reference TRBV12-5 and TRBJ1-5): DARVTQTPRHKVTEMGQEVTMRCQPILGHNTVFWYRQTMMQGLELLAYFRNRAPLDDSGMPKDRFSAEMPDATLATLKIQPSEPRDSAVYFCASGREQGAYSNQPQHFGDGTRLSIL.